These T cell receptor beta chains were read from a single sample in a study of blood T cell repertoires in COVID-19. Method: immunoSEQ multiplex PCR; TCRdb's copy keeps in-frame clones and lacks some. Seen here are about 130,000 clones, approximately 80% observed once, and the top ten hold more than 5%. What was sequenced was PBMCs or T cells enriched from blood (not recorded which). These receptors all come from a woman between 50 and 59 years old who had recovered from COVID-19. Each CDR3 is given without its conserved first and last residue. The D gene is left open where the match is weak.

>-|TRBJ1-1|TRBV21-1
ASSKWGPHRTEAF
>-|TRBJ1-6|TRBV28
ASSLWRAADSPLH
>TRBD2|TRBJ2-1|TRBV19
ASRRSGGADEQF
>-|TRBJ1-2|TRBV7-9
ASSLGGWVGGYT
>-|TRBJ1-1|TRBV7-9
ASSLDPGKRNTEAF
>-|TRBJ2-7|TRBV18
ASSQGQGMIEQY
>TRBD1|TRBJ2-5|TRBV25-1
ASSESGTGHQETQY
>-|TRBJ2-2|TRBV7-2
ASSHFVGELF
>-|TRBJ2-6|TRBV7-2
ASSPQASSGANVLT
>-|TRBJ1-2|TRBV7-9
ASSLRGNNGYT
>-|TRBJ1-4|TRBV5-1
ASSLISYNEKLF
>-|TRBJ1-1|TRBV6-5
ASSRVGGTEAF
>-|TRBJ2-3|TRBV24-1
ATSRGSETDTQY
>TRBD2|TRBJ2-3|TRBV14
ASSQELPSGGLDTQY
>-|TRBJ1-1|TRBV10-3
AISETGVTEAF
>-|TRBJ1-1|TRBV9
ASSLRPQGTEAF
>-|TRBJ1-3|TRBV18
ASSPRNAGNTIY
>TRBD1|TRBJ2-7|TRBV29-1
SVYGTGEQY
>-|TRBJ1-6|TRBV5-5
ASSLSSQGNSPLH
>TRBD1|TRBJ2-3|TRBV4-2
ASSQAGTGADTQY
>TRBD1|TRBJ1-1|TRBV18
ASSSLQGANTEAF
>-|TRBJ1-1|TRBV10-3
AISPGEVDTEAF
>-|TRBJ2-5|TRBV7-9
ASSPGQQETQY
>TRBD1|TRBJ2-5|TRBV19
ASRLRGQETQY
>TRBD1|TRBJ1-3|TRBV10-2
ASSDLPGGRGNTIY
>TRBD1|TRBJ1-6|TRBV30
AWSAQGNSPLH
>TRBD1|TRBJ1-1|TRBV27
ASSWDRGASSMVTEAF
>TRBD1|TRBJ2-7|TRBV7-8
ASSLSLGTGVYEQY
>-|TRBJ2-1|TRBV27
AREEKEDYNEQF
>-|TRBJ1-4|TRBV19
ASSLQPGANEKLF
>TRBD1|TRBJ1-2|TRBV29-1
SDRQGNYGYT
>-|TRBJ1-1|TRBV11-3
ASSGKPGLLEAF
>-|TRBJ1-1|TRBV5-1
ASSTYTGTPEAF
>TRBD1|TRBJ1-2|TRBV24-1
ATSDPDREGYT
>-|TRBJ2-7|TRBV12-3/TRBV12-4
ASSYVTGEQY
>-|TRBJ2-7|TRBV3-1/TRBV3-2
ASSPRVPPYEQY
>-|TRBJ2-3|TRBV9
ASSVEGNTDTQY
>-|TRBJ1-2|TRBV3-1/TRBV3-2
ASSQGTAASNYGYT
>-|TRBJ1-1|TRBV6-1
ASSEETGGRGNTEAF
>TRBD1|TRBJ2-7|TRBV29-1
SVSPGGQEQY
>-|TRBJ2-5|TRBV15
ATSSGGRETQY